The 7 T cell receptor beta chains listed next were all sequenced from one sample in a study of human T cells and chemical hapten exposure. Via MiXCR, TCRdb re-called the RACE reads, giving one row per CDR3 protein. The sample yields tens of thousands of distinct CDR3 sequences, 8% to 10% seen once. Stated time point: pre-sensitization, week 0. Treatment defined: therapeutic diphenylcyclopropenone sensitization with weekly scalp DPC. The starting material was whole blood, obtained in connection with sensitization to the hapten diphenylcyclopropenone (DPC). Receptors originate from a woman aged 40 to 49 with alopecia areata. Some clones in this sample may be carry-over from other donors' samples.

The sample holds a few counts of this clonotype. This chain's CDR3 is CASSYSIEGLGYTF. The CDR3 DNA is TGTGCCAGCAGTTACTCGATAGAGGGGCTGGGCTACACCTTC. This chain links TRBV6-5 with TRBJ1-2, with D possibly TRBD1 on 5 matching bases. Germline V gives CDR1 MNHEY, CDR2 SVGAGI. Trimming left V 0 bases short and J 8 bases short, with 13 bases between. The CDR3 length is 14 residues.

Ten or more counts support this clonotype. The V and J genes are TRBV7-9 and TRBJ2-5; 10 nucleotides align to TRBD2. Germline trimming cut 4 bases from V and 1 base from J; bases unmatched to any gene: 3. This CDR3 contains 15 residues. Germline assignment: CDR1 SEHNR and CDR2 FQNEAQ (reference sequence). CDR3 in DNA: TGTGCCAGCAGCTCCCTAGCGGGGGCCCAAGAGACCCAGTACTTC. It yields the protein CASSSLAGAQETQYF.

This clonotype was observed at least ten times. This sequence joins TRBV7-9 and TRBJ2-7, with D unresolved. The CDR3 contains 13 residues. Between the trimmed V and J ends, which lost 3 bases and 3 bases, there was a span of 9 bases. CDR1 and CDR2 from the germline V gene are SEHNR and FQNEAQ (reference sequence). The CDR3: CASSFPYSYEQYF. In nucleotides, the CDR3 is TGTGCCAGCAGCTTTCCTTACAGCTACGAGCAGTACTTC.

Details on this clonotype: A much larger clone lies a single base off, so this may be a read error. The V and J genes are TRBV6-1 and TRBJ2-7; D call uncertain. CDR3 length equals 13 residues. Looked up from germline, CDR1 is MNHNS and CDR2 is SASEGT. Trimming removed 1 base at V and 10 bases at J, with 14 bases between. Written as DNA, the CDR3 is TGTGCCAGCAGTGAAGGCAGGCGCTTGGATCAGTACTTC. It specifies CASSEGRRLDQYF.

The chain employs TRBV28 and TRBJ2-3; D is tentatively TRBD1 or TRBD2 (7 bases each). The CDR3 runs 15 residues. Trimming cost V 6 bases and J 4 bases, with 17 bases left between them. Germline lookup yields CDR1 MDHEN and CDR2 SYDVKM. DNA of the CDR3: TGTGCCAGCAGGCCGGGGAGGGGGCACGCAGATACGCAGTATTTT. The encoded protein is CASRPGRGHADTQYF.

This clonotype occurred many times. This chain joins TRBV5-4 and TRBJ1-6; 9 nucleotides match TRBD1. The CDR3 is 17 amino acids. V dropped 0 bases and J dropped 0; count of bases not matched to a gene: 1. Germline V gives CDR1 SGHNT, CDR2 YYREEE (reference sequence). The CDR3 loop reads CASSLEGQGSYNSPLHF. CDR3 DNA sequence: TGTGCCAGCAGCTTGGAGGGACAGGGCTCCTATAATTCACCCCTCCACTTT.

This chain joins TRBV7-2 and TRBJ2-7, with 8 bases matching TRBD2. Germline V gives CDR1 SGHTA, CDR2 FQGNSA. The V segment lost 0 bases and the J segment 7 bases; nucleotides outside the gene matches: 2. The CDR3 loop spans 13 amino acids. The CDR3 protein is CASSLALAGEQYF. The CDR3 DNA reads TGTGCCAGCAGCTTAGCCCTAGCGGGTGAGCAGTACTTC.